This T cell receptor (beta chain) was documented in a study of shared clonotypes between healthy human individuals. Overall study results and limits: Exclusively blood specimens were collected; tissue repertoires likely differ. Generally, naive subsets came out with larger estimated richness than memory subsets.

As to this clone: What it recognizes is unknown.

The CDR3 contains 14 residues. The junction had 12 bases not matched to a gene; V was cut back by 8 bases and J by 9 bases. The germline gives CDR1 KGHSH, CDR2 LQKENI. The input for sorted-subset replicate PCRs was approximately 210 ng DNA, some 30,000 T cell genomes. TCRdb's copy holds only in-frame clones and misses some; the assay was immunoSEQ multiplex PCR. In the table there are about 800,000 clones, about 97% of which are singletons. Positively selected for CCR7, the CD45RO-negative cells used as naive CD8 cells excluded terminally differentiated effector memory CD45RA+ cells. Those who donated were healthy HIV-negative adults, with no recent acute infections or vaccinations reported.

Sequencing used naive CD8+ T cells sorted from blood. J is TRBJ2-1 and V is TRBV18; 8 bases match TRBD2. The TCR originated in a man in his thirties or forties in good health. The CDR3 nucleotides read TGTGCCAGCCAACCATCGGGAGGGCCGCTTGAGCAGTTCTTC. Amino acid sequence: CASQPSGGPLEQFF.